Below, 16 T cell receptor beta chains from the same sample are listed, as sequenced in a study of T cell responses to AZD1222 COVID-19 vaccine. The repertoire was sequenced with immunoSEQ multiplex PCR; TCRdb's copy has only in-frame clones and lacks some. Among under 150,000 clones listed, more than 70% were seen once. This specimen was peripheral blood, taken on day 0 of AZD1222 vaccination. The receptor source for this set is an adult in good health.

The CDR3 protein is CATSRDAVRASGYTF. In DNA, the CDR3 is TGTGCCACCAGCAGAGACGCCGTGAGGGCTTCTGGCTACACCTTC. The chain combines TRBV15 with TRBJ1-2, with unresolved D. The CDR3 runs to 15 residues. Trimming stripped 0 bases from V and 7 bases from J, with 15 bases between. From germline, CDR1 is LNHNV and CDR2 YYDKDF (reference sequence).

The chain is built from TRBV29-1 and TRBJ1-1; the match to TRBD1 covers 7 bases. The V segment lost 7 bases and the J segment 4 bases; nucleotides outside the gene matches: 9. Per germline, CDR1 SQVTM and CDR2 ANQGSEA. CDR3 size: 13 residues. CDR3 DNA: TGCAGCGCCCTAAGGACAGGAATCACTGAAGCTTTCTTT. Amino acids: CSALRTGITEAFF.

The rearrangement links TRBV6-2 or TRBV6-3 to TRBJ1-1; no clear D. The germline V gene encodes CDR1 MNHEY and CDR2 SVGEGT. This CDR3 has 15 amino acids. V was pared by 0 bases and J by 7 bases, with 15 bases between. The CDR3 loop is CASSYSRPPESEAFF. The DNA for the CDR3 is TGTGCCAGCAGTTACTCGAGGCCCCCCGAGAGTGAAGCTTTCTTT.

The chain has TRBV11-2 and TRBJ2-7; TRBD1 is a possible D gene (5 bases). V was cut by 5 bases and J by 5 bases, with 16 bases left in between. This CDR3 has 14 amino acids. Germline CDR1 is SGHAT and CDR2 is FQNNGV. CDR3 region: CASSPTTVPHEQYF. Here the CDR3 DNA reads TGTGCCAGCAGCCCAACGACAGTTCCTCACGAGCAGTACTTC.

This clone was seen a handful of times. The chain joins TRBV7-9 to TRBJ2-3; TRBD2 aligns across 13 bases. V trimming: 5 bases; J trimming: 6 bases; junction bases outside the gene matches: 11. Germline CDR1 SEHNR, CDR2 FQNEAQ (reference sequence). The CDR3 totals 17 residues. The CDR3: CASSPKTSGGATDTQYF. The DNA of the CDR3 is TGTGCCAGCAGCCCGAAAACTAGCGGGGGGGCTACCGATACGCAGTATTTT.

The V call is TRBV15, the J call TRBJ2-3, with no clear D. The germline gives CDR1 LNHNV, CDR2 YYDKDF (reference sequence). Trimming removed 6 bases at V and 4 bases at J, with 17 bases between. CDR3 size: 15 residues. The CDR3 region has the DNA TGTGCCACCAGGGACCGTCCCTCCGGGCCAGATACGCAGTATTTT. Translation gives CATRDRPSGPDTQYF. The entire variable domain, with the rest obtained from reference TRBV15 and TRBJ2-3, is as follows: DAMVIQNPRYQVTQFGKPVTLSCSQTLNHNVMYWYQQKSSQAPKLLFHYYDKDFNNEADTPDNFQSRRPNTSFCFLDIRSPGLGDTAMYLCATRDRPSGPDTQYFGPGTRLTVL.

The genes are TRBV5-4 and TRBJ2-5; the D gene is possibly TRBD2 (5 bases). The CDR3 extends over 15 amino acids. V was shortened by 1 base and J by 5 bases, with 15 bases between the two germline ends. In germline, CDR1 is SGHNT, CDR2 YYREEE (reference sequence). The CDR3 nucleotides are TGTGCCAGCAGCTTGTCGGCAGGTTGGGAGGAGACCCAGTACTTC. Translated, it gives CASSLSAGWEETQYF.

The CDR3 DNA sequence: TGTGCCAGCTCACCAACTCGGGACAGGGTGGGCACTGAAGCTTTCTTT. Protein sequence: CASSPTRDRVGTEAFF. This chain uses TRBV18 with TRBJ1-1, with TRBD1 matching over 9 bases. CDR1 KGHSH and CDR2 LQKENI come from the germline V gene. CDR3 length equals 16 residues. Germline trimming cut 2 bases from V and 4 bases from J; bases unmatched to any gene: 8. The complete variable domain, with remaining parts taken from reference TRBV18 and TRBJ1-1, reads NAGVMQNPRHLVRRRGQEARLRCSPMKGHSHVYWYRQLPEEGLKFMVYLQKENIIDESGMPKERFSAEFPKEGPSILRIQQVVRGDSAAYFCASSPTRDRVGTEAFFGQGTRLTVV.

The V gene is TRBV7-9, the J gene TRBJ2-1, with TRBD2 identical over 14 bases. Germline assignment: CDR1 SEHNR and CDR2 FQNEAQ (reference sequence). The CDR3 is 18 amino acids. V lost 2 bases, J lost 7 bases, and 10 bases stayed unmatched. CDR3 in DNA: TGTGCCAGCAGCTTACCCCTTAGACTAGCGGGGGGGCAAAATGAGCAGTTCTTC. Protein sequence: CASSLPLRLAGGQNEQFF. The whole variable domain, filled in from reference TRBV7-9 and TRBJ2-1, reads DTGVSQNPRHKITKRGQNVTFRCDPISEHNRLYWYRQTLGQGPEFLTYFQNEAQLEKSRLLSDRFSAERPKGSFSTLEIQRTEQGDSAMYLCASSLPLRLAGGQNEQFFGPGTRLTVL.

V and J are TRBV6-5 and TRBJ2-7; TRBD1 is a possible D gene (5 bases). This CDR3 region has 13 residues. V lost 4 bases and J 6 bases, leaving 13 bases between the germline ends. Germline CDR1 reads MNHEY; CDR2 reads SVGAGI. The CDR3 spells CASSLATGFEQYF. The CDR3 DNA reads TGTGCCAGCAGTTTGGCTACAGGATTCGAGCAGTACTTC.

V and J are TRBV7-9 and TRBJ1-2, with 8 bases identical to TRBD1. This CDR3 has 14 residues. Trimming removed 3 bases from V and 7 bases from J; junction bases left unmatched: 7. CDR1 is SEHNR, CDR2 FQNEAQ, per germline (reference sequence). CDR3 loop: CASSFFGTGGGYTF. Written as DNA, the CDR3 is TGTGCCAGCAGCTTCTTCGGAACAGGGGGTGGCTACACCTTC.

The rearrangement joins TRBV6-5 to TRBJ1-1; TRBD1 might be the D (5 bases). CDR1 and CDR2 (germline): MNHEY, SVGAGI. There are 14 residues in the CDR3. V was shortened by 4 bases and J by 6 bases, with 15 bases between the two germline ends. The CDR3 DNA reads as TGTGCCAGCAGTTCAGGAGCAGGGTCCCCTGAAGCTTTCTTT. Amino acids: CASSSGAGSPEAFF.

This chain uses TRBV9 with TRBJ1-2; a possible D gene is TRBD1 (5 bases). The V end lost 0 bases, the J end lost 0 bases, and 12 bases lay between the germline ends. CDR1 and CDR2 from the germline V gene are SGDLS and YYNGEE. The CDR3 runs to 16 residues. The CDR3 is CASSVALRGTNYGYTF. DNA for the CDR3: TGTGCCAGCAGCGTAGCTTTAAGGGGTACTAACTATGGCTACACCTTC.

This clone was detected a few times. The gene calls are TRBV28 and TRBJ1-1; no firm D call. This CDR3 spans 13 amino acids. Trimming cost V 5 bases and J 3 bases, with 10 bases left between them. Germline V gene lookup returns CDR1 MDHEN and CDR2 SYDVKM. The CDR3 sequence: CASSGVWDTEAFF. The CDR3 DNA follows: TGTGCCAGCAGTGGGGTATGGGACACTGAAGCTTTCTTT.

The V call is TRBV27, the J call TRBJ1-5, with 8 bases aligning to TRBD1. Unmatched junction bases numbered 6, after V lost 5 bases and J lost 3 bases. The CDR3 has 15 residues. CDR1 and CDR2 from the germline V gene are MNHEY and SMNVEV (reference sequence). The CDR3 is CASSRQGINNQPQHF. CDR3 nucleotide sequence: TGTGCCAGCAGTCGACAGGGGATCAACAATCAGCCCCAGCATTTT.

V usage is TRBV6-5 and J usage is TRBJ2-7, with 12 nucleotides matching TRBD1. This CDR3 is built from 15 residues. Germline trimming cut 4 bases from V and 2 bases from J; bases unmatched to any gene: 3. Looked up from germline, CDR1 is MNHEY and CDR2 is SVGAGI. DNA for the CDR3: TGTGCCAGCAGTTCTGGGACAGGGGGCGCCTACGAGCAGTACTTC. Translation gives CASSSGTGGAYEQYF.